What follows is one TCR beta chain and its context. As yet, its antigen is unknown. V lost 1 base to trimming and J lost 1 base, with 13 bases between them. The V gene's germline CDR1 is LGHNA and CDR2 YSLEER. The CDR3 sequence is 16 residues long. Assay used: immunoSEQ multiplex PCR; TCRdb lists only in-frame clones, some missing. The table shows approximately 70,000 clones, with roughly 84% occurring only once. The sample comes from a study of OX40 agonist ivuxolimab in advanced cancers. Across the whole study: The study treated patients with ivuxolimab, an agonistic anti-OX40 (CD134) antibody. Every 2 weeks, patients received ivuxolimab intravenously, dosed at 0.01 to 10 mg/kg. Findings and limits, study-wide: Both blood CD4+ and CD8+ T cells showed clonal growth by week 6 at 0.1 to 3.0 mg/kg.

The TCR originated in an adult with an advanced solid tumor such as melanoma, head and neck, liver or kidney cancer. The starting material was CD4+ or CD8+ T cells sorted from blood, obtained in a trial of the OX40 agonist ivuxolimab. The genes are TRBV4-3 and TRBJ2-5; D is unclear. The CDR3 DNA reads as TGCGCCAGCAGCCAAGGAACAAACTACCTCCAAGAGACCCAGTACTTC. It translates to CASSQGTNYLQETQYF.